The 26 T cell receptor beta chains listed next were all sequenced from one sample in a study of metastatic and nonmetastatic thyroid tumors. TCRdb redid the clone calls on the PCR reads using MiXCR. The table lists tens of thousands of clones, 20% to 30% of them singletons. The entire patient cohort was treatment-naive prior to thyroid surgery. The sequenced sample consisted of blood. All receptors come from a female donor with papillary thyroid cancer or a benign thyroid nodule (not recorded which). Some clones in this sample may be carry-over from other donors' samples.

This clone was recorded many times. The chain recombines TRBV10-1 with TRBJ2-1; TRBD1 or TRBD2 may be the D gene (5 bases each). Trimming removed 6 bases from V and 9 bases from J, with 12 bases in between. The CDR3 is made up of 12 amino acids. Germline assignment: CDR1 WNHNN and CDR2 SYGVQD (reference sequence). This chain's CDR3 is CASSRGSSEQFF. DNA for the CDR3: TGCGCCAGCAGCCGGGGCTCCAGTGAGCAGTTCTTC.

This clone is medium-sized in the sample. V is TRBV6-1 and J is TRBJ2-7; D gene ambiguous. Looked up from germline, CDR1 is MNHNS and CDR2 is SASEGT. The CDR3 runs to 12 residues. The V gene lost 5 bases and the J gene lost 7 bases, with 12 bases spanning the gap. CDR3 DNA sequence: TGTGCCAGCAGTTCGCAACTACGGGAGCAGTACGTC. It is translated as CASSSQLREQYV.

This clone is categorized as medium-sized. The chain recombines TRBV19 with TRBJ1-2; 7 bases agree with TRBD1. The CDR3 extends over 15 amino acids. V trimming: 5 bases; J trimming: 4 bases; junction bases outside the gene matches: 10. The V gene's germline CDR1 is LNHDA and CDR2 SQIVND (reference sequence). CDR3: CASSPRDRTLYGYTF. Here the CDR3 DNA reads TGTGCCAGTAGTCCCCGGGACAGAACCCTCTATGGCTACACCTTC.

By proportion, this clone is medium-sized (0.01 to 0.1%). The rearrangement uses TRBV12-3 or TRBV12-4 and TRBJ2-6, with 8 bases identical to TRBD1. This CDR3 region has 17 residues. Unmatched junction bases numbered 7, after V lost 6 bases and J lost 0 bases. The CDR3 loop is CASRKDRAYSGANVLTF. The CDR3 region has the DNA TGTGCCAGCAGAAAGGACAGGGCTTACTCTGGGGCCAACGTCCTGACTTTC.

The chain joins TRBV6-4 to TRBJ1-2; a weak D match, TRBD1 (6 bases). Germline CDR1 and CDR2: MRHNA and SNTAGT. The CDR3 has 14 residues. V was trimmed by 8 bases and J by 5 bases, leaving 18 bases between them. The CDR3 spells CASAPGGQPYGYTF. DNA for the CDR3: TGTGCCAGCGCACCGGGGGGGCAGCCTTATGGCTACACCTTC.

This chain links TRBV20-1 with TRBJ2-5, with 7 bases aligning to TRBD2. Germline V gene lookup returns CDR1 DFQATT and CDR2 SNEGSKA (reference sequence). The CDR3 has 14 residues. Trimming cost V 6 bases and J 7 bases; bases outside gene matches: 14. The CDR3 reads CSAGAGANQRTQYF. DNA of the CDR3: TGCAGTGCCGGCGCGGGAGCGAATCAACGGACCCAGTACTTC.

The CDR3 nucleotides read TGCAGTGCTCCCATTAGCGGGGGCACAGATACGCAGTATTTT. It is translated as CSAPISGGTDTQYF. The chain carries TRBV20-1 and TRBJ2-3, with TRBD2 matching 8 bases. V lost 5 bases, J lost 1 base, and 5 bases stayed unmatched. This CDR3 is 14 amino acids long. Per the germline V gene, CDR1 is DFQATT and CDR2 is SNEGSKA (reference sequence).

This clone appeared a single time. The chain combines TRBV7-8 with TRBJ1-2; no clear D. The CDR3 totals 13 residues. Germline lookup yields CDR1 SGHVS and CDR2 FQNEAQ. The V gene lost 1 base and the J gene lost 2 bases, with 5 bases spanning the gap. The CDR3 is CASSLGWNYGYTF. The CDR3 DNA is TGTGCCAGCAGCTTAGGTTGGAACTATGGCTACACCTTC. The full variable domain, completed using reference TRBV7-8 and TRBJ1-2, is GAGVSQSPRYKVAKRGQDVALRCDPISGHVSLFWYQQALGQGPEFLTYFQNEAQLDKSGLPSDRFFAERPEGSVSTLKIQRTQQEDSAVYLCASSLGWNYGYTFGSGTRLTVV.

This clone was counted between two and nine times. V usage is TRBV11-2 and J usage is TRBJ2-1, with 15 positions matching TRBD2. The V and J ends lost 4 bases and 7 bases, in that order; junction bases with no gene match: 2. Germline V gene sequence: CDR1 SGHAT, CDR2 FQNNGV. The CDR3 has 15 amino acids. The CDR3 DNA reads TGTGCCAGCAGCTCGGGACTAGCGGGAGGTAATGAGCAGTTCTTC. Translation: CASSSGLAGGNEQFF.

The chain is built from TRBV3-1 and TRBJ2-7, with 7 positions matching TRBD2. The CDR3 runs to 16 residues. The V gene's germline CDR1 is LGHDT and CDR2 YNNKEL (reference sequence). CDR3 protein: CASSQGTISVAYEQYV. The CDR3 DNA follows: TGTGCTAGCAGCCAAGGGACTATCTCTGTCGCCTACGAGCAGTACGTC.

This clone has at least ten counts. V is TRBV9 and J is TRBJ2-3; D is unclear. V lost 4 bases, J lost 2 bases, and 8 bases lay in between. This CDR3 is built from 13 residues. Germline lookup yields CDR1 SGDLS and CDR2 YYNGEE. DNA of the CDR3: TGTGCCAGCAGCCCACGGACCACAGATACGCAGTATTTT. It codes for CASSPRTTDTQYF.

By frequency in the sample, this clone is medium-sized (0.01 to 0.1%). This chain links TRBV6-1 with TRBJ1-6, with 9 bases aligning to TRBD1. J lost 9 bases, V lost 6 bases, and 9 bases had no gene match. There are 15 residues in the CDR3. Germline-derived CDR1 and CDR2 are MNHNS and SASEGT. The CDR3, as DNA: TGTGCCAGCAGGTCGGGACAGGGAGGAGGTTCACCCCTCCACTTT. Translated, it gives CASRSGQGGGSPLHF.

The chain is built from TRBV7-3 and TRBJ1-3; TRBD1 matches at 10 bases. Germline CDR1 and CDR2: SGHTA and FQGTGA. The CDR3 extends over 14 amino acids. After removal of 5 bases from V and 4 bases from J, the junction contained 2 bases not matched to a gene. The CDR3 DNA sequence: TGTGCCAGCAGCCTGACAGGGGGCGGAAACACCATATATTTT. This translates into CASSLTGGGNTIYF.

This clone was observed at least ten times. The CDR3 nucleotides are TGTGCCAGCAGCGCCTTTCCAGGGGGCGAATATGGCTACACCTTC. Translated: CASSAFPGGEYGYTF. The J gene is TRBJ1-2, the V gene TRBV9; TRBD1 agrees at 8 bases. The CDR3 runs 15 residues. The germline gives CDR1 SGDLS, CDR2 YYNGEE. Losses at the gene ends were 3 bases for V and 5 bases for J; bases not matched to a gene: 9. Combining the CDR3 with reference TRBV9 and TRBJ1-2 gives the whole variable domain DSGVTQTPKHLITATGQRVTLRCSPRSGDLSVYWYQQSLDQGLQFLIQYYNGEERAKGNILERFSAQQFPDLHSELNLSSLELGDSALYFCASSAFPGGEYGYTFGSGTRLTVV.

The CDR3 region is CASSILDTQYF. The DNA of the CDR3 is TGCGCCAGCAGCATCCTAGATACGCAGTATTTT. The J gene is TRBJ2-3, the V gene TRBV5-1; D gene uncertain. Germline CDR1 and CDR2: SGHRS and YFSETQ. This CDR3 has 11 amino acids. The V end lost 4 bases, the J end lost 5 bases, and 5 bases lay between the germline ends.

The table lists this clone with many counts. This chain uses TRBV9 with TRBJ2-3; 8 bases fit TRBD1. V lost 3 bases, J lost 1 base, and 4 bases stayed unmatched. CDR3 size: 15 residues. The germline CDR1 and CDR2 sequences are SGDLS and YYNGEE. CDR3 in DNA: TGTGCCAGCAGCGCCACAGGGGGTGGCACAGATACGCAGTATTTT. This translates into CASSATGGGTDTQYF.

The chain carries TRBV19 and TRBJ1-3; 10 bases map to TRBD1. The CDR3 is 16 residues long. Germline V lookup: CDR1 LNHDA, CDR2 SQIVND (reference sequence). With 6 bases clipped from V and 0 bases from J, the junction kept 5 bases outside the gene matches. CDR3 DNA: TGTGCCAGTAGCCCGGGACAGGGGAACTCTGGAAACACCATATATTTT. This sequence encodes CASSPGQGNSGNTIYF.

This clone was observed a few times. The V call is TRBV25-1, the J call TRBJ1-1; TRBD1 agrees at 8 bases. Germline V gene lookup returns CDR1 MGHDK and CDR2 SYGVNS. The CDR3 is 14 amino acids. After removal of 7 bases from V and 6 bases from J, the junction contained 10 bases not matched to a gene. The CDR3 coding sequence is TGTGCCAGCACCAAGTTACAGGGGGACGCTGAAGCTTTCTTT. Amino acids: CASTKLQGDAEAFF.

This clone was recorded many times. The CDR3, as DNA: TGCAGTGCGGTATCAAGGGGGGGCCAGCCCCAGCATTTT. Translation gives CSAVSRGGQPQHF. The chain links TRBV20-1 to TRBJ1-5, with D possibly matching TRBD1 (6 bases). Germline values: CDR1 DFQATT, CDR2 SNEGSKA (reference sequence). The CDR3 extends over 13 amino acids. V was trimmed by 6 bases and J by 7 bases, leaving 16 bases between them.

The chain recombines TRBV19 with TRBJ1-2; D is possibly TRBD1 (5 bases). Germline V gene lookup returns CDR1 LNHDA and CDR2 SQIVND (reference sequence). V was pared by 5 bases and J by 8 bases, with 18 bases between. The CDR3 runs to 14 residues. The CDR3 sequence: CASSPWDLTEGYTF. The CDR3 DNA reads as TGTGCCAGTAGTCCTTGGGACTTGACAGAAGGCTACACCTTC.

Ten or more counts support this clone. The chain uses TRBV25-1 and TRBJ2-1; D ambiguous. The CDR3 has 13 amino acids. Trimming took 6 bases from V and 5 from J, leaving 11 bases between them. Germline V gene data show CDR1 as MGHDK and CDR2 as SYGVNS. CDR3 sequence: CASRAVENNEQFF. CDR3 in DNA: TGTGCCAGCAGGGCGGTGGAAAACAATGAGCAGTTCTTC.

The sample holds one count of this clone. The V and J genes are TRBV11-2 and TRBJ2-7, with unresolved D. The CDR3 has 13 residues. Trimming stripped 5 bases from V and 5 bases from J, with 13 bases between. From germline, CDR1 is SGHAT and CDR2 FQNNGV. In nucleotides, the CDR3 is TGTGCCAGCAGCCTCAGCGATGGACACGAGCAGTACTTC. Residues: CASSLSDGHEQYF.

The chain links TRBV29-1 to TRBJ1-1; TRBD1 is a possible D gene (5 bases). V was trimmed by 8 bases and J by 4 bases, leaving 17 bases between them. The germline V gene encodes CDR1 SQVTM and CDR2 ANQGSEA. The CDR3 totals 13 residues. CDR3 protein: CSCQTVDGTEAFF. As DNA, the CDR3 is TGCAGCTGCCAGACAGTGGATGGCACTGAAGCTTTCTTT.

The chain is built from TRBV28 and TRBJ1-5; D call uncertain. From germline, CDR1 is MDHEN and CDR2 SYDVKM. Trimming left V 5 bases short and J 5 bases short, with 7 bases between. CDR3 size: 12 residues. CDR3 in amino acids: CASSPFDQPQHF. CDR3 coding DNA: TGTGCCAGCAGTCCCTTCGATCAGCCCCAGCATTTT.

There are many counts of this clone. This chain uses TRBV10-3 with TRBJ1-1; a weak D match, TRBD1 (5 bases). CDR3 size: 12 residues. Germline V gives CDR1 ENHRY, CDR2 SYGVKD. The germline V and J ends were trimmed by 3 bases and 9 bases, with 11 bases remaining between them. The DNA for the CDR3 is TGTGCCATCAGTGAAGAGGGGACGAAAGCTTTCTTT. This codes for CAISEEGTKAFF.

The table lists this clone with a few counts. J is TRBJ2-7 and V is TRBV27, with 11 bases matching TRBD2. CDR1 is MNHEY and CDR2 is SMNVEV in the germline V gene (reference sequence). Trimming took 5 bases from V and 7 from J; bases not matched to a gene: 13. The CDR3 extends over 16 amino acids. The CDR3 protein is CASSPAGTSGHLEQYF. DNA of the CDR3: TGTGCCAGCAGTCCTGCCGGGACTAGCGGACACCTAGAGCAGTACTTC.